The 19 T cell receptor beta chains in this list originate from one sample, sequenced in a study of cytomegalovirus exposure and HLA in healthy donors. In the PCR, 60 Vbeta and 13 Jbeta primers were used. Only in-frame clones appear in the TCRdb table, and some are missing; sequencing was by immunoSEQ multiplex PCR. The sample has 150,000 to 200,000 clones; over 80% are singletons. Sequencing was done on a sample of PBMCs. The receptors originated from a man aged 50-60 years in good health and CMV-seropositive.

This clone has only one observation. The chain links TRBV10-3 to TRBJ2-2, with 8 bases identical to TRBD1. Germline V lookup: CDR1 ENHRY, CDR2 SYGVKD. CDR3 length: 15 residues. J lost 4 bases, V lost 4 bases, and 5 bases had no gene match. CDR3 in amino acids: CAISGVDRGTGELFF. The CDR3, as DNA: TGTGCCATCAGTGGAGTTGACAGGGGCACCGGGGAGCTGTTTTTT.

J is TRBJ1-5 and V is TRBV14; maybe TRBD1 (6 bases). This CDR3 region has 13 residues. V was pared by 2 bases and J by 7 bases, with 9 bases between. Germline lookup yields CDR1 SGHDN and CDR2 FVKESK. CDR3 nucleotides: TGTGCCAGCAGCCAAACAGGGTTCCAGCCCCAGCATTTT. Translating gives CASSQTGFQPQHF.

This sequence joins TRBV29-1 and TRBJ2-3, with TRBD2 matching 9 bases. Germline V gene lookup returns CDR1 SQVTM and CDR2 ANQGSEA. The CDR3 consists of 16 residues. The V segment lost 7 bases and the J segment 0 bases; nucleotides outside the gene matches: 11. The CDR3 loop reads CSATRTSGRSTDTQYF. In DNA, the CDR3 is TGCAGCGCCACGAGAACGAGCGGGAGGAGCACAGATACGCAGTATTTT.

V usage is TRBV19 and J usage is TRBJ1-6; 7 positions agree with TRBD1. The CDR3 runs to 15 residues. Per the germline V gene, CDR1 is LNHDA and CDR2 is SQIVND (reference sequence). The V and J ends lost 5 bases and 7 bases, in that order; junction bases with no gene match: 8. This CDR3 reads CASSPGTAINSPLHF. The CDR3 nucleotides read TGTGCCAGTAGTCCAGGGACAGCTATCAATTCACCCCTCCACTTT.

With respect to this clone: Sequence at one end of the junction differs from germline and may be a read error. This chain joins TRBV7-9 and TRBJ2-7, with 7 nucleotides matching TRBD2. CDR3 length: 14 residues. The germline gives CDR1 SEHNR, CDR2 FQNEAQ (reference sequence). Here the CDR3 DNA reads TGTTCCAGCAGTATAGCGGGTACCTCCTACGAGCAGTACTTC. This encodes CSSSIAGTSYEQYF.

The chain carries TRBV19 and TRBJ1-5; D is ambiguous. CDR3 length: 14 residues. Between the trimmed V and J ends, which lost 2 bases and 4 bases, there was a span of 9 bases. Germline V gives CDR1 LNHDA, CDR2 SQIVND (reference sequence). CDR3 amino acids: CASSIRSGNQPQHF. CDR3 bases: TGTGCCAGTAGTATACGCTCAGGAAATCAGCCCCAGCATTTT.

The J gene is TRBJ1-6, the V gene TRBV28; D is undetermined. V was shortened by 4 bases and J by 8 bases, with 3 bases between the two germline ends. The CDR3 consists of 11 residues. From germline, CDR1 is MDHEN and CDR2 SYDVKM. CDR3 in amino acids: CASSSDSPLHF. CDR3 DNA sequence: TGTGCCAGCAGTTCTGATTCACCCCTCCACTTT.

This clone was seen more than once but under ten times. The chain combines TRBV7-2 with TRBJ2-5, with 10 bases that match TRBD2. V trimming: 1 base; J trimming: 4 bases; junction bases outside the gene matches: 9. CDR3 length equals 17 residues. CDR1 SGHTA and CDR2 FQGNSA come from the germline V gene. The CDR3 loop is CASSLVILAGEVETQYF. In DNA form, the CDR3 reads TGTGCCAGCAGCTTAGTAATTCTAGCGGGGGAGGTAGAGACCCAGTACTTC.

This clone has only one observation. J is TRBJ2-7 and V is TRBV4-1; D may be TRBD1 (5 bases). V was shortened by 0 bases and J by 7 bases, with 13 bases between the two germline ends. Germline V gives CDR1 MGHRA, CDR2 YSYEKL. There are 14 residues in the CDR3. The CDR3, as DNA: TGCGCCAGCAGCCAAGAAGGGGCCCCCGGGGAGCAGTACTTC. Amino acids: CASSQEGAPGEQYF.

The chain employs TRBV30 and TRBJ2-1, with D possibly TRBD2 on 5 matching bases. The CDR3 loop spans 18 amino acids. Trimming took 4 bases from V and 0 from J, leaving 22 bases between them. CDR1 is GTSNPN, CDR2 SVGIG, per germline (reference sequence). CDR3 nucleotides: TGTGCCTGGACTAGGAGACGGACTCCTGGGAGCTCCTACAATGAGCAGTTCTTC. Translation gives CAWTRRRTPGSSYNEQFF.

The chain recombines TRBV4-3 with TRBJ2-1; 7 bases fit TRBD1. This CDR3 contains 14 residues. V lost 4 bases, J lost 2 bases, and 2 bases stayed unmatched. From germline, CDR1 is LGHNA and CDR2 YSLEER. Here the CDR3 DNA reads TGCGCCAGCAGCCGACAGGGCGCCTACAATGAGCAGTTCTTC. Its protein product is CASSRQGAYNEQFF.

This clone was found once. V gene TRBV28 combines with J gene TRBJ2-1; D is possibly TRBD2 (5 bases). The CDR3 contains 11 residues. Deletions cut 8 bases from V and 7 bases from J, with 9 bases between. CDR1 and CDR2 from the germline V gene are MDHEN and SYDVKM. The CDR3 loop is CASGRGNEQFF. CDR3 coding DNA: TGTGCCAGCGGGAGAGGGAATGAGCAGTTCTTC.

The V gene is TRBV5-4, the J gene TRBJ2-5; 8 positions agree with TRBD2. After removal of 3 bases from V and 5 bases from J, the junction contained 6 bases not matched to a gene. CDR1 is SGHNT and CDR2 is YYREEE in the germline V gene (reference sequence). The CDR3 has 14 residues. CDR3 loop: CASSSTSGGETQYF. CDR3 DNA sequence: TGTGCCAGCAGCTCAACTAGCGGTGGGGAGACCCAGTACTTC.

The chain employs TRBV23-1 and TRBJ2-7; 9 bases fit TRBD1. TRBV23-1 is filed as an ORF, its function uncertain. CDR3 length: 14 residues. With V trimmed by 5 bases and J by 0 bases, 2 bases remained unmatched. This CDR3 reads CASSGTGYSYEQYF. In DNA, the CDR3 is TGCGCCAGCAGTGGGACAGGGTACTCCTACGAGCAGTACTTC.

V usage is TRBV5-6 and J usage is TRBJ1-4; 7 bases align to TRBD1. There are 16 residues in the CDR3. The V gene end was trimmed by 0 bases and the J gene end by 4 bases; junction bases not matched to a gene: 6. CDR1 is SGHDT, CDR2 YYEEEE, per germline. The CDR3 DNA sequence: TGTGCCAGCAGCTTGGCCGGGACAGAAATTAATGAAAAACTGTTTTTT. Its translation: CASSLAGTEINEKLFF. The whole variable domain, remainder taken from reference TRBV5-6 and TRBJ1-4, is DAGVTQSPTHLIKTRGQQVTLRCSPKSGHDTVSWYQQALGQGPQFIFQYYEEEERQRGNFPDRFSGHQFPNYSSELNVNALLLGDSALYLCASSLAGTEINEKLFFGSGTQLSVL.

This clone was seen a handful of times. The rearrangement links TRBV30 to TRBJ2-1; 14 bases fit TRBD2. J gave up 6 bases and V 0 bases, and 1 base lay outside the gene matches. This CDR3 spans 15 amino acids. Germline values: CDR1 GTSNPN, CDR2 SVGIG (reference sequence). CDR3 sequence: CAWSVGLAGGNEQFF. CDR3 sequence (DNA): TGTGCCTGGAGTGTAGGACTAGCGGGAGGCAATGAGCAGTTCTTC.

As for this clone: Sequence at one end of the junction differs from germline and may be a read error. The chain uses TRBV19 and TRBJ2-5; 10 bases fit TRBD2. Germline V CDR1 and CDR2: LNHDA, SQIVND (reference sequence). This CDR3 spans 14 amino acids. CDR3 amino acids: CASSTTSGAQRSHF. The CDR3 coding sequence is TGTGCCAGTAGTACTACTAGCGGGGCCCAACGGTCTCACTTC.

The chain is built from TRBV5-1 and TRBJ1-1; D may be TRBD1 (5 bases). V lost 9 bases to trimming and J lost 2 bases, with 11 bases between them. CDR3 length: 12 amino acids. Germline V CDR1 and CDR2: SGHRS, YFSETQ. The CDR3 DNA is TGCGCCACACCCAGGGAAAACACTGAAGCTTTCTTT. As protein: CATPRENTEAFF.

The chain links TRBV28 to TRBJ2-5; D not resolved. The end of the DNA aligns better with TRBJ2-7, so the J call may be wrong. Germline V CDR1 and CDR2: MDHEN, SYDVKM. There are 12 residues in the CDR3. CDR3 in amino acids: CASSPTNYEQYF. The CDR3 DNA reads as TGTGCCAGCAGCCCTACCAACTACGAGCAGTACTTC.